The 32 T cell receptor beta chains in this list originate from one sample, sequenced in a study of shared T cell receptors in the human thymus. Profiled with immunoSEQ multiplex PCR; TCRdb holds only in-frame clones, not every one. The data contain about 500,000 clones, about 80% of them seen just once; the ten biggest clones take up roughly 0.013%. Another study also made use of these data, one on human thymus T cells.

Sequencing input: thymocytes. The origin of the receptors is a boy younger than two with a congenital heart defect.

The V call is TRBV4-3, the J call TRBJ2-3; tentatively, D is TRBD1 (6 bases). V was trimmed by 1 base and J by 2 bases, leaving 16 bases between them. Germline V CDR1 and CDR2: LGHNA, YSLEER. The CDR3 runs to 17 residues. Written as DNA, the CDR3 is TGCGCCAGCAGCCAAGCCTGGACAGACTCTTTCACAGATACGCAGTATTTT. Translated: CASSQAWTDSFTDTQYF.

This CDR3 is CASSLGGEPSYEQYF. In DNA form, the CDR3 reads TGCGCCAGCAGCTTGGGCGGGGAGCCCTCCTACGAGCAGTACTTC. V and J are TRBV5-1 and TRBJ2-7; tentative D call: TRBD2 (6 bases). This CDR3 is 15 amino acids long. The V end lost 0 bases, the J end lost 0 bases, and 10 bases lay between the germline ends. From germline, CDR1 is SGHRS and CDR2 YFSETQ.

The V call is TRBV7-9, the J call TRBJ2-4; TRBD2 matches at 9 bases. The CDR3 has 17 residues. Germline values: CDR1 SEHNR, CDR2 FQNEAQ (reference sequence). The V segment lost 0 bases and the J segment 8 bases; nucleotides outside the gene matches: 11. The CDR3 DNA reads as TGTGCCAGCAGCTTAGCGCGCGGGAGGGCCCCACGAGACATTCAGTACTTC. Protein product: CASSLARGRAPRDIQYF.

This clone was recorded once. This chain uses TRBV27 with TRBJ1-2; 7 bases are a match to TRBD1. The CDR3 extends over 12 amino acids. Trimming took 6 bases from V and 8 from J; bases not matched to a gene: 6. The germline gives CDR1 MNHEY, CDR2 SMNVEV (reference sequence). The DNA of the CDR3 is TGTGCCAGCAGGACAGGGCAAGGGGGCTACACCTTC. Translation gives CASRTGQGGYTF.

This rearrangement joins TRBV27 to TRBJ2-6; 8 bases line up with TRBD1. Trimming cost V 6 bases and J 0 bases; bases outside gene matches: 10. Germline CDR1 MNHEY, CDR2 SMNVEV (reference sequence). The CDR3 totals 18 residues. In nucleotides, the CDR3 is TGTGCCAGCAGAGCCGACAGGGGTAAAGGCTCTGGGGCCAACGTCCTGACTTTC. It is translated as CASRADRGKGSGANVLTF.

J is TRBJ2-5 and V is TRBV5-1; weak D call: TRBD2 (5 bases). Looked up from germline, CDR1 is SGHRS and CDR2 is YFSETQ. With 0 bases removed from V and 5 bases from J, the gap between germline ends came to 14 bases. CDR3 length: 15 residues. CDR3 nucleotide sequence: TGCGCCAGCAGCTTGGGGGCCGGGATAGGGGAGACCCAGTACTTC. It encodes CASSLGAGIGETQYF. The full variable domain, with the rest looked up from reference TRBV5-1 and TRBJ2-5, is KAGVTQTPRYLIKTRGQQVTLSCSPISGHRSVSWYQQTPGQGLQFLFEYFSETQRNKGNFPGRFSGRQFSNSRSEMNVSTLELGDSALYLCASSLGAGIGETQYFGPGTRLLVL.

The chain combines TRBV4-2 with TRBJ1-2; the D gene is possibly TRBD1 (6 bases). Trimming removed 3 bases from V and 0 bases from J, with 26 bases in between. This CDR3 is built from 20 residues. Looked up from germline, CDR1 is LGHNA and CDR2 is YNFKEQ. Written as DNA, the CDR3 is TGTGCCAGCAGCCAGGCCCGACAGGAGGATAGGAGAAGGGCTAACTATGGCTACACCTTC. The encoded protein is CASSQARQEDRRRANYGYTF.

The chain has TRBV7-9 and TRBJ1-5; TRBD1 is a possible D gene (5 bases). Germline V gives CDR1 SEHNR, CDR2 FQNEAQ (reference sequence). The CDR3 loop spans 14 amino acids. Trimming took 5 bases from V and 5 from J, leaving 13 bases between them. CDR3 in amino acids: CASSPGQVHQPQHF. For the CDR3, the DNA is TGTGCCAGCAGCCCAGGGCAGGTCCATCAGCCCCAGCATTTT.

V and J are TRBV6-5 and TRBJ1-4; 7 nucleotides agree with TRBD1. CDR1 is MNHEY, CDR2 SVGAGI, per germline. This CDR3 contains 14 residues. J lost 8 bases, V lost 6 bases, and 9 bases had no gene match. The CDR3 protein is CASRRTGVGEKLFF. The CDR3 DNA sequence: TGTGCCAGCAGACGAACAGGGGTTGGGGAAAAACTGTTTTTT.

V and J are TRBV19 and TRBJ2-3, with D perhaps matching TRBD2 (6 bases). CDR3 size: 11 residues. The V end lost 11 bases, the J end lost 4 bases, and 10 bases lay between the germline ends. Germline V lookup: CDR1 LNHDA, CDR2 SQIVND (reference sequence). As DNA, the CDR3 is TGTGCCGCGGGGAATGCAGATACGCAGTATTTT. Its translation is CAAGNADTQYF.

The chain employs TRBV7-3 and TRBJ2-1; TRBD2 aligns across 7 bases. The CDR3 contains 15 residues. V gave up 5 bases and J gave up 3 bases; unmatched junction bases: 7. Per the germline V gene, CDR1 is SGHTA and CDR2 is FQGTGA. The CDR3 loop is CASSPVAGHYNEQFF. CDR3 DNA: TGTGCCAGCAGCCCTGTAGCGGGCCACTACAATGAGCAGTTCTTC.

The chain employs TRBV28 and TRBJ2-7, with TRBD2 identical over 12 bases. The germline gives CDR1 MDHEN, CDR2 SYDVKM. Trimming at V came to 5 bases and at J to 3 bases, leaving 11 bases not matched to a gene. This CDR3 spans 17 amino acids. CDR3 nucleotide sequence: TGTGCCAGCAGTCCCCCTCGGACTAGCGGGATGGGCTACGAGCAGTACTTC. It yields the protein CASSPPRTSGMGYEQYF.

This clone was seen only once. V usage is TRBV7-9 and J usage is TRBJ2-3; 14 bases map to TRBD2. Germline CDR1 is SEHNR and CDR2 is FQNEAQ (reference sequence). This CDR3 is 15 amino acids long. With V trimmed by 6 bases and J by 9 bases, 8 bases remained unmatched. The CDR3: CASSSRTSGRKTQYF. CDR3 nucleotide sequence: TGTGCCAGCAGTTCCCGGACTAGCGGGAGGAAAACGCAGTATTTT. The full variable domain, with the rest looked up from reference TRBV7-9 and TRBJ2-3, is DTGVSQNPRHKITKRGQNVTFRCDPISEHNRLYWYRQTLGQGPEFLTYFQNEAQLEKSRLLSDRFSAERPKGSFSTLEIQRTEQGDSAMYLCASSSRTSGRKTQYFGPGTRLTVL.

The chain joins TRBV10-2 to TRBJ2-3; TRBD2 agrees at 14 bases. This CDR3 contains 14 residues. Germline V lookup: CDR1 WSHSY, CDR2 SAAADI. Trimming took 4 bases from V and 6 from J; bases not matched to a gene: 0. CDR3 protein: CASSGTSGRDTQYF. Here the CDR3 DNA reads TGCGCCAGCAGTGGGACTAGCGGGAGGGATACGCAGTATTTT.

This clone was counted only a few times. The chain links TRBV5-4 to TRBJ1-1; 8 positions match TRBD1. Germline V gives CDR1 SGHNT, CDR2 YYREEE (reference sequence). V gave up 4 bases and J gave up 3 bases; unmatched junction bases: 14. CDR3 length equals 17 residues. The CDR3: CASSVGTRGRRDTEAFF. In DNA form, the CDR3 reads TGTGCCAGCAGCGTCGGGACCAGGGGGCGAAGGGACACTGAAGCTTTCTTT. The complete variable domain, with remaining parts taken from reference TRBV5-4 and TRBJ1-1, reads ETGVTQSPTHLIKTRGQQVTLRCSSQSGHNTVSWYQQALGQGPQFIFQYYREEENGRGNFPPRFSGLQFPNYSSELNVNALELDDSALYLCASSVGTRGRRDTEAFFGQGTRLTVV.

This clone was seen only a few times. The J gene is TRBJ2-1, the V gene TRBV28; 9 nucleotides match TRBD2. The CDR3 totals 15 residues. V gave up 4 bases and J gave up 0 bases; unmatched junction bases: 1. The germline V gene encodes CDR1 MDHEN and CDR2 SYDVKM. The CDR3 protein is CASSYSGSSYNEQFF. The CDR3 coding sequence is TGTGCCAGCAGTTATAGCGGGAGCTCCTACAATGAGCAGTTCTTC.

V is TRBV2 and J is TRBJ1-1; TRBD1 agrees at 8 bases. V dropped 7 bases and J dropped 4; count of bases not matched to a gene: 20. Germline V gene sequence: CDR1 SNHLY, CDR2 FYNNEI. The CDR3 sequence is 18 residues long. The CDR3 DNA is TGTGCCAGCAAACTGACAGGGGAAGACCCCTCCAGAACCACTGAAGCTTTCTTT. Translated, it gives CASKLTGEDPSRTTEAFF.

Regarding this clone: One end of the junction does not line up with germline, which may come from a read error. The CDR3 nucleotides are TGTGCTAGTGGTCTGGTAGCGGGAGGGCCCTCGAACACCGGGGAGCTGTTTTTT. It translates to CASGLVAGGPSNTGELFF. J is TRBJ2-2 and V is TRBV12-5; 11 bases map to TRBD2. From germline, CDR1 is LGHNT and CDR2 FRNRAP. The length of the CDR3 is 18 residues.

The chain joins TRBV5-1 to TRBJ1-1, with TRBD1 as a possible D gene (5 bases). Germline values: CDR1 SGHRS, CDR2 YFSETQ. The CDR3 has 15 amino acids. V dropped 2 bases and J dropped 5 bases, with 16 bases sitting between them. The CDR3 is CASSFSGTWVTEAFF. CDR3 bases: TGCGCCAGCAGCTTCTCCGGGACTTGGGTAACTGAAGCTTTCTTT.

The CDR3 DNA reads TGCGCCAGCCTCCCCCGGAGCGGGCGTGGTTGCAATGAGCAGTTCTTC. Protein: CASLPRSGRGCNEQFF. The genes are TRBV5-1 and TRBJ2-1, with D possibly TRBD2 on 6 matching bases. This CDR3 is 16 amino acids long. From germline, CDR1 is SGHRS and CDR2 YFSETQ. Trimming cost V 7 bases and J 6 bases, with 23 bases left between them.

This chain uses TRBV27 with TRBJ1-2, with no clear D. V was pared by 5 bases and J by 5 bases, with 6 bases between. This CDR3 comprises 11 residues. Per germline, CDR1 MNHEY and CDR2 SMNVEV (reference sequence). The CDR3 sequence: CASSGRYGYTF. In nucleotides, the CDR3 is TGTGCCAGCAGTGGTCGGTATGGCTACACCTTC.

V is TRBV5-1 and J is TRBJ2-3, with D tentatively TRBD1 (5 bases). The CDR3 runs 16 residues. The V gene's germline CDR1 is SGHRS and CDR2 YFSETQ. The ends were cut back, 7 bases at V and 2 bases at J, with 20 bases in the middle. This chain's CDR3 is CASHGKYRQHTDTQYF. Here the CDR3 DNA reads TGCGCCAGCCACGGAAAATACAGACAGCACACAGATACGCAGTATTTT.

The chain has TRBV6-5 and TRBJ1-2; D is ambiguous. CDR1 is MNHEY and CDR2 is SVGAGI in the germline V gene. The CDR3 extends over 12 amino acids. V was shortened by 7 bases and J by 2 bases, with 8 bases between the two germline ends. The CDR3 coding sequence is TGTGCCAGCACCGGGAGCAACTATGGCTACACCTTC. The encoded protein is CASTGSNYGYTF.

V usage is TRBV19 and J usage is TRBJ2-7; 7 bases align to TRBD2. There are 15 residues in the CDR3. The germline V gene encodes CDR1 LNHDA and CDR2 SQIVND (reference sequence). Unmatched junction bases numbered 5, after V lost 1 base and J lost 2 bases. CDR3 bases: TGTGCCAGTAGTATAGCCACGGGAGGCCCCTACGAGCAGTACTTC. It is translated as CASSIATGGPYEQYF.

The J gene is TRBJ2-7, the V gene TRBV7-2; D may be TRBD2 (6 bases). The CDR3 consists of 14 residues. V lost 7 bases, J lost 7 bases, and 20 bases lay in between. Germline-derived CDR1 and CDR2 are SGHTA and FQGNSA. The chain's CDR3 is CASTHGGGMGEQYF. Written as DNA, the CDR3 is TGTGCCAGCACCCATGGTGGCGGGATGGGTGAGCAGTACTTC.

The chain joins TRBV7-2 to TRBJ2-1; D may be TRBD2 (7 bases). This CDR3 is 18 amino acids long. Germline CDR1 reads SGHTA; CDR2 reads FQGNSA. Trimming pared 4 bases from V and 2 bases from J, leaving 21 bases between. The CDR3 DNA sequence: TGTGCCAGCAGCTGGCCGGCGGGGGCGGGAGAGACCTACAATGAGCAGTTCTTC. Residues: CASSWPAGAGETYNEQFF.

The V and J genes are TRBV5-1 and TRBJ2-7; TRBD1 matches at 7 bases. The V and J ends lost 4 bases and 6 bases, in that order; junction bases with no gene match: 7. Per germline, CDR1 SGHRS and CDR2 YFSETQ. The CDR3 consists of 13 residues. As DNA, the CDR3 is TGCGCCAGCAGCCTGGACAGGTGGACCGAGCAGTACTTC. Translated: CASSLDRWTEQYF.

This clone was observed a few times. The chain employs TRBV29-1 and TRBJ2-1; 7 nucleotides line up with TRBD2. The CDR3 sequence is 16 residues long. V lost 7 bases, J lost 0 bases, and 12 bases stayed unmatched. The germline V gene has CDR1 SQVTM and CDR2 ANQGSEA. This chain's CDR3 is CSGTGPAGPSYNEQFF. The CDR3 nucleotides read TGCAGCGGGACGGGCCCAGCGGGACCCTCCTACAATGAGCAGTTCTTC.

As DNA, the CDR3 is TGTGCCAGCAGTTCAACAGGGGTCCGGAATCAGCCCCAGCATTTT. This gives the protein CASSSTGVRNQPQHF. The chain carries TRBV27 and TRBJ1-5, with 7 nucleotides matching TRBD1. With V trimmed by 4 bases and J by 4 bases, 7 bases remained unmatched. The V gene's germline CDR1 is MNHEY and CDR2 SMNVEV (reference sequence). The CDR3 is 15 amino acids.

This clone was picked up a small number of times. This chain connects TRBV18 to TRBJ1-4; tentative D call: TRBD1 (5 bases). The CDR3 runs 14 residues. Germline V lookup: CDR1 KGHSH, CDR2 LQKENI. V lost 4 bases and J lost 6, with 12 bases in between. The CDR3 loop reads CASSLQQGDEKLFF. The CDR3 bases are TGTGCCAGCTCACTCCAGCAGGGTGATGAAAAACTGTTTTTT.

The V and J genes are TRBV6-5 and TRBJ2-5; 11 bases match TRBD1. This CDR3 region has 16 residues. Germline CDR1 reads MNHEY; CDR2 reads SVGAGI. The junction had 7 bases not matched to a gene; V was cut back by 2 bases and J by 5 bases. CDR3 amino acids: CASSYQDRGLKETQYF. CDR3 bases: TGTGCCAGCAGTTACCAGGACAGGGGGCTTAAGGAGACCCAGTACTTC.

In regard to this clone: The same CDR3 arises from other DNA sequences in this sample as well. This chain connects TRBV6-1 to TRBJ2-7; tentatively, D is TRBD1 (6 bases). The CDR3 has 14 amino acids. CDR1 MNHNS and CDR2 SASEGT come from the germline V gene. Trimming stripped 5 bases from V and 0 bases from J, with 11 bases between. In nucleotides, the CDR3 is TGTGCCAGCAGTCCCGACAGGACCTCCTACGAGCAGTACTTC. It encodes CASSPDRTSYEQYF.